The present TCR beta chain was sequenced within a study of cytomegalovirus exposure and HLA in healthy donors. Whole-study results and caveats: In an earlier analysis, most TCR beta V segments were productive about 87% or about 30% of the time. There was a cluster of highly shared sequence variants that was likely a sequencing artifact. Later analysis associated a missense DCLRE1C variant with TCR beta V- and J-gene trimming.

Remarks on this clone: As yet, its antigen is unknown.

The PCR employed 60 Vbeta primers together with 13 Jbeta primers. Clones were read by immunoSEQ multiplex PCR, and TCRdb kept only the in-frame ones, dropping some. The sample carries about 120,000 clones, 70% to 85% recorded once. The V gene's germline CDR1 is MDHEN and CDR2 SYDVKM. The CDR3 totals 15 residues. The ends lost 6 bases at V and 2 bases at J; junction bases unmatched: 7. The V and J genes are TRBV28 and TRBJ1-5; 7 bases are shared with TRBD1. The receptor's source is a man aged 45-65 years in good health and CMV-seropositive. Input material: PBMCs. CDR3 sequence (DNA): TGTGCCAGCAGCTTACAGGGGATGGGCAATCAGCCCCAGCATTTT. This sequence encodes CASSLQGMGNQPQHF.